The T cell receptor (beta chain) described here comes from a study of T-cell reconstitution after alpha-beta-depleted transplantation in children (dated by TCRdb to the mid-2010s). Regarding the study in general: Using TCR repertoire profiling, the study followed T-cell immune reconstitution in a quantitative way in children after TCRalphabeta/CD19-depleted allogeneic hematopoietic cell transplantation. Broader findings and caveats from the paper: In some patients, high TCRbeta diversity at day 60 was attributed to recipient T cells and intrathymic progenitors that had survived conditioning. Over the following months the frequencies of hyperexpanded clones went down, and after one year T-cell counts and TCRbeta diversity were mostly credited to newly produced T cells. The apparently early recovery of alphabetaT-cell counts about two months after transplant reportedly depended on only several hundred rapidly expanded clones that came from non-depleted graft cells.

According to the study, the label for this sample's treatment or condition signals: allogeneic hematopoietic cell transplantation with graft depleted of TCRalphabeta T cells and CD19 B cells. Transplant recipients were children who received TCRalphabeta/CD19-depleted allogeneic hematopoietic cell grafts. Receptor libraries were prepared by PCR. Sequencing instrument: Illumina HiSeq 2500. To normalize quantification of the TCRbeta repertoire, the TCR libraries were built with molecular barcoding that relied on unique molecular identifiers. TCRdb handled the public reads itself, with Q25 trimming in fastp and clone calling in MiXCR, and kept productive beta chains. Identical CDR3 proteins give one entry, which carries the most common genes and DNA. The sample includes approximately 500,000 distinct CDR3 sequences, with about a quarter observed a single time. Just over 35% of the sample belongs to the ten largest clones.

Trimming takes 4 bases off V and 7 bases off J; junction bases not matched to a gene: 10. From cysteine to phenylalanine, the CDR3 is 15 amino acids long. Only the CDR3 region is kept as DNA, spanning 45 bases read in frame from base 1. Taken from the germline V gene (reference sequence), the CDR1 and CDR2 loops are SGHNT and YYREEE. Only a few counts were recorded for this clonotype. This clone's antigen is unknown. No base quality information exists; no much larger clone differs at one position. This specimen consisted of PBMCs, obtained before TCRalphabeta/CD19-depleted stem cell transplant. The clonotype originates from a boy under two years old with Wiskott-Aldrich syndrome, due to receive a stem cell transplant. This sequence uses TRBV5-4 and TRBJ2-1, and 8 junction bases match TRBD2. The encoded CDR3 is CASSPPPGLVNEQFF. The nucleotides read TGTGCCAGCAGCCCCCCGCCGGGACTAGTTAATGAGCAGTTCTTC.